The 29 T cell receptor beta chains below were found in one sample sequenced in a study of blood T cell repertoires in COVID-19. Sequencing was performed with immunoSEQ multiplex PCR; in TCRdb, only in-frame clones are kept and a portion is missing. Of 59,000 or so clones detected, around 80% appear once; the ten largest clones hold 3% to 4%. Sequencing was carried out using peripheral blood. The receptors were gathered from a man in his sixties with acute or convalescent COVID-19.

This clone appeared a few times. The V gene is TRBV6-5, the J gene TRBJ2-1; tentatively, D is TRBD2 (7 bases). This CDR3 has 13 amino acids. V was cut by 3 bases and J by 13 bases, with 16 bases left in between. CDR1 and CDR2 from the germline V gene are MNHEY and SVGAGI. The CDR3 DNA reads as TGTGCCAGCAGTTATGAGGGGGGAGGGCCACAGTTCTTC. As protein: CASSYEGGGPQFF.

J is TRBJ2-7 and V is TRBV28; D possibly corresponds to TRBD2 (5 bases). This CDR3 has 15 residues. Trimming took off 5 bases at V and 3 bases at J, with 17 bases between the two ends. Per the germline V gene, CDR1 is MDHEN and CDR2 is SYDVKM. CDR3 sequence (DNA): TGTGCCAGCAGTCTCCTCGACTGGCGGGTCTACGAGCAGTACTTC. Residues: CASSLLDWRVYEQYF. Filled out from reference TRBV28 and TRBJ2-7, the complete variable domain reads DVKVTQSSRYLVKRTGEKVFLECVQDMDHENMFWYRQDPGLGLRLIYFSYDVKMKEKGDIPEGYSVSREKKERFSLILESASTNQTSMYLCASSLLDWRVYEQYFGPGTRLTVT.

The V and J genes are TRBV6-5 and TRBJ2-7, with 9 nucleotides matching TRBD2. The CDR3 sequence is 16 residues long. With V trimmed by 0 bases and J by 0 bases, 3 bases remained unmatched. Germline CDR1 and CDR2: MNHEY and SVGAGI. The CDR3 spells CASSYSYSGSSYEQYF. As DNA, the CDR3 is TGTGCCAGCAGTTACTCGTATAGCGGGAGCTCCTACGAGCAGTACTTC.

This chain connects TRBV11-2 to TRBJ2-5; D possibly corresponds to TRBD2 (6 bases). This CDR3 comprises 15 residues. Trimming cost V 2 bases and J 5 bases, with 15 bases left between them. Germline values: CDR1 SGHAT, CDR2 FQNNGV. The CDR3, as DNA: TGTGCCAGCAGCTTACTCTACGGCGGGACGGAGACCCAGTACTTC. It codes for CASSLLYGGTETQYF.

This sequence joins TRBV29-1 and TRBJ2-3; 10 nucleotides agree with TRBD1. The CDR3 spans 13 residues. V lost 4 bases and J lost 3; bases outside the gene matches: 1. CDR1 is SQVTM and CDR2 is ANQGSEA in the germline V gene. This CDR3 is CSVGDRGTDTQYF. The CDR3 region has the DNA TGCAGCGTTGGGGACAGGGGAACAGATACGCAGTATTTT.

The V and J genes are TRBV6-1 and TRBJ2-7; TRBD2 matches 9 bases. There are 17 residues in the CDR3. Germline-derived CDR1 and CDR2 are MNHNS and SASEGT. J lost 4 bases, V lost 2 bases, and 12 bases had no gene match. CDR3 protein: CASSEREAGGITYEQYF. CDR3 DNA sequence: TGTGCCAGCAGTGAAAGGGAGGCGGGAGGGATAACTTACGAGCAGTACTTC.

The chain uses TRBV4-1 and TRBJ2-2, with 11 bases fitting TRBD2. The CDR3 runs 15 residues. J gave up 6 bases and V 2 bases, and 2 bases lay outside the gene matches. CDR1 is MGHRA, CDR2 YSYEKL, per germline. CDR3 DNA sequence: TGCGCCAGCAGCCAAAGGACTAGCGGGTCCGGGGAGCTGTTTTTT. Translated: CASSQRTSGSGELFF.

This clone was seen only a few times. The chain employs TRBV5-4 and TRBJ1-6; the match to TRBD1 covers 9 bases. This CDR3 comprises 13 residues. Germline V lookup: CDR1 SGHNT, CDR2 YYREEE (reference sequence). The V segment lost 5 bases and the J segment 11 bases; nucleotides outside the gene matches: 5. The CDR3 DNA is TGTGCCAGCAGATCCGGGACAGGGACACCCCTCCACTTT. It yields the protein CASRSGTGTPLHF.

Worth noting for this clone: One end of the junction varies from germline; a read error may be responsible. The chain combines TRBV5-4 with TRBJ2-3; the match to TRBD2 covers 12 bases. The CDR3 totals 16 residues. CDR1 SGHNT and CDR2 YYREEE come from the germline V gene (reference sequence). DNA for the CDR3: TGTGCCAGCAGCTCGGATCGCCTAGCGGGAGGGCCTATTTTTCCTTTT. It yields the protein CASSSDRLAGGPIFPF.

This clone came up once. The CDR3 spells CASSVQGAPGNTIYF. The CDR3, as DNA: TGTGCCAGCAGCGTACAGGGGGCACCTGGAAACACCATATATTTT. V usage is TRBV9 and J usage is TRBJ1-3; TRBD1 aligns across 8 bases. Germline CDR1 reads SGDLS; CDR2 reads YYNGEE. Unmatched junction bases numbered 2, after V lost 1 base and J lost 2 bases. The CDR3 contains 15 residues.

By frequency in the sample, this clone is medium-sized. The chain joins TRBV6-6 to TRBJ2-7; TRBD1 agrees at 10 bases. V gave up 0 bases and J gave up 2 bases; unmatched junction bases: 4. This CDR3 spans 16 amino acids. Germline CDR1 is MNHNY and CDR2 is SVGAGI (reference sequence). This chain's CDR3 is CASSYSRGQGPYEQYF. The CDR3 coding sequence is TGTGCCAGCAGTTACTCGAGGGGACAGGGGCCCTACGAGCAGTACTTC.

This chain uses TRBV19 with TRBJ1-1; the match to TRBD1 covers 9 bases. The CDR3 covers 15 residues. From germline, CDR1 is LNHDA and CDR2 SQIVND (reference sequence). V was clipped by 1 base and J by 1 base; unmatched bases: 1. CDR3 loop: CASSIGDRANTEAFF. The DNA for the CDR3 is TGTGCCAGTAGTATAGGGGACAGGGCGAACACTGAAGCTTTCTTT.

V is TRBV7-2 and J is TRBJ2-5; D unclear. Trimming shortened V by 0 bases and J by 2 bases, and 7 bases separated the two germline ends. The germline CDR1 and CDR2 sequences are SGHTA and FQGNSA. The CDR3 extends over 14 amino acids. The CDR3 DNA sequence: TGTGCCAGCAGCTTAGCGTCCGTACAAGAGACCCAGTACTTC. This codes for CASSLASVQETQYF.

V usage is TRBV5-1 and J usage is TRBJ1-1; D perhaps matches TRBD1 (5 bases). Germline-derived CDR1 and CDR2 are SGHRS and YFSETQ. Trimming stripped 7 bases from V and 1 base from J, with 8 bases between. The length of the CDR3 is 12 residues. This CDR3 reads CASQGGNTEAFF. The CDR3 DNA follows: TGCGCCAGCCAGGGTGGGAACACTGAAGCTTTCTTT.

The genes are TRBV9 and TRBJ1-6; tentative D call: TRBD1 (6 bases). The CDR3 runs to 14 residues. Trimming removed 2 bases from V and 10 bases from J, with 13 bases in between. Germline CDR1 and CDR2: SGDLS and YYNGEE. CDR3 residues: CASSVGHGNSPLHF. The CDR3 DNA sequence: TGTGCCAGCAGCGTGGGACATGGAAACTCACCCCTCCACTTT.

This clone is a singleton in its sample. The CDR3, as DNA: TGTGCCAGCAGCTTAGGACAGCCCTACGAGCAGTACTTC. It codes for CASSLGQPYEQYF. This rearrangement joins TRBV11-3 to TRBJ2-7; D is possibly TRBD1 (5 bases). CDR1 and CDR2 from the germline V gene are SGHNT and YENEEA. V was pared by 1 base and J by 2 bases, with 6 bases between. CDR3 length: 13 amino acids.

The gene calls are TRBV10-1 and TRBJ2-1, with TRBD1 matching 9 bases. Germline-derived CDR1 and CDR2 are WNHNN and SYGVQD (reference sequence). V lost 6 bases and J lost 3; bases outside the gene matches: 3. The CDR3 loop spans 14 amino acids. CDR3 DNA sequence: TGCGCCAGCAGCCGGGACAGGGACTACAATGAGCAGTTCTTC. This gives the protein CASSRDRDYNEQFF.

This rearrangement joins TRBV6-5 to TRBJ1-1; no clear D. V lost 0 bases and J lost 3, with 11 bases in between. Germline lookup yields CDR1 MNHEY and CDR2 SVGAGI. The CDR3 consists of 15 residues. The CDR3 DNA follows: TGTGCCAGCAGTTACTCAGACCCCAGGTACACTGAAGCTTTCTTT. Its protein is CASSYSDPRYTEAFF.

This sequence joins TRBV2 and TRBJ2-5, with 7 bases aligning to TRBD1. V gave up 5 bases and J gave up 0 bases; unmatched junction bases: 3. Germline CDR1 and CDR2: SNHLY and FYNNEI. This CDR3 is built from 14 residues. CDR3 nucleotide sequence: TGTGCCAGCAGTCAGGACAGGAACCAAGAGACCCAGTACTTC. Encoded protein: CASSQDRNQETQYF.

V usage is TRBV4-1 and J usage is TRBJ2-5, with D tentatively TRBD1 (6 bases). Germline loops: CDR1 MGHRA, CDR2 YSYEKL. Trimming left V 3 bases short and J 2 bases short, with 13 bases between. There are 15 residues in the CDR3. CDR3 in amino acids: CASSHLKTGQETQYF. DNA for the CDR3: TGCGCCAGCAGCCACCTAAAGACAGGACAAGAGACCCAGTACTTC.

The CDR3 nucleotides read TGCGCCAGCAGCTTTCGGGAGGCCCAGAACACTGAAGCTTTCTTT. Its translation is CASSFREAQNTEAFF. The rearrangement joins TRBV5-1 to TRBJ1-1; no definite D call. Trimming removed 2 bases at V and 1 base at J, with 12 bases between. The CDR3 has 15 residues. CDR1 is SGHRS and CDR2 is YFSETQ in the germline V gene.

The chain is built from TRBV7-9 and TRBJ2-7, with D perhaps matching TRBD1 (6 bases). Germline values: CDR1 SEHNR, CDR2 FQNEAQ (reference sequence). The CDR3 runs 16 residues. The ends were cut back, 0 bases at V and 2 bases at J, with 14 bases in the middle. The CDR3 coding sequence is TGTGCCAGCAGCTTAGCGACAGGTAGTTGGGCCTACGAGCAGTACTTC. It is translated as CASSLATGSWAYEQYF. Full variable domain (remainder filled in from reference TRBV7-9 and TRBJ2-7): DTGVSQNPRHKITKRGQNVTFRCDPISEHNRLYWYRQTLGQGPEFLTYFQNEAQLEKSRLLSDRFSAERPKGSFSTLEIQRTEQGDSAMYLCASSLATGSWAYEQYFGPGTRLTVT.

CDR3 protein: CASSKRQGGSYEQYF. DNA for the CDR3: TGTGCCAGCAGCAAGCGACAGGGAGGCTCCTACGAGCAGTACTTC. J is TRBJ2-7 and V is TRBV27, with a tentative D call TRBD1 (7 bases). Germline values: CDR1 MNHEY, CDR2 SMNVEV (reference sequence). This CDR3 is built from 15 residues. V gave up 6 bases and J gave up 0 bases, with 15 bases separating them.

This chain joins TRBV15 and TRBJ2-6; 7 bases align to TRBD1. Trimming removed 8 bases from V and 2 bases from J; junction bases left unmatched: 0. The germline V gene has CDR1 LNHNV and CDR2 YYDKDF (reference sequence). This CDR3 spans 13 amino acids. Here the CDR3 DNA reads TGTGCCACCCAGGGGGCTGGGGCCAACGTCCTGACTTTC. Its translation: CATQGAGANVLTF.

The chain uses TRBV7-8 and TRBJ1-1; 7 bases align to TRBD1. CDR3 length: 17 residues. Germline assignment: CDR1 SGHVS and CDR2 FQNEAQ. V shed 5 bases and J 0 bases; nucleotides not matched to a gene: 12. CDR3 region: CASSPLAGTVMNTEAFF. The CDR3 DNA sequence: TGTGCCAGCAGCCCCTTAGCCGGGACAGTTATGAACACTGAAGCTTTCTTT. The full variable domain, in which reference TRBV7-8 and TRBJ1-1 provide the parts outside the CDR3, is GAGVSQSPRYKVAKRGQDVALRCDPISGHVSLFWYQQALGQGPEFLTYFQNEAQLDKSGLPSDRFFAERPEGSVSTLKIQRTQQEDSAVYLCASSPLAGTVMNTEAFFGQGTRLTVV.

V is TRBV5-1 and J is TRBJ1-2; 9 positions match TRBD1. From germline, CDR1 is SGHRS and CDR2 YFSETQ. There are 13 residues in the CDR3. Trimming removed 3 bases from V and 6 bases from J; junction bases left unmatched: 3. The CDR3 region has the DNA TGCGCCAGCAGCTCCGGGACAGGGAATGGCTACACCTTC. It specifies CASSSGTGNGYTF. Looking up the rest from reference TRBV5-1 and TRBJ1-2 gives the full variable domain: KAGVTQTPRYLIKTRGQQVTLSCSPISGHRSVSWYQQTPGQGLQFLFEYFSETQRNKGNFPGRFSGRQFSNSRSEMNVSTLELGDSALYLCASSSGTGNGYTFGSGTRLTVV.

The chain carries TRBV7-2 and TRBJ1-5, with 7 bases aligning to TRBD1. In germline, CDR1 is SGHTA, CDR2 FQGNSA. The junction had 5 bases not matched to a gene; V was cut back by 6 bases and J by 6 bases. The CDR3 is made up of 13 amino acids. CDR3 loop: CASRVTGSQPQHF. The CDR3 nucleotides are TGTGCCAGCAGGGTGACAGGGTCTCAGCCCCAGCATTTT.

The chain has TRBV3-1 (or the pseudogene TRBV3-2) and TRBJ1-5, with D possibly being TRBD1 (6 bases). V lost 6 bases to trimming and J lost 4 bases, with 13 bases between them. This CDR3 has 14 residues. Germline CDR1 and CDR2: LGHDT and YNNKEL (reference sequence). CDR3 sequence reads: CASSEQGVNQPQHF. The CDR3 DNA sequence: TGTGCCAGCAGTGAACAGGGCGTAAATCAGCCCCAGCATTTT.

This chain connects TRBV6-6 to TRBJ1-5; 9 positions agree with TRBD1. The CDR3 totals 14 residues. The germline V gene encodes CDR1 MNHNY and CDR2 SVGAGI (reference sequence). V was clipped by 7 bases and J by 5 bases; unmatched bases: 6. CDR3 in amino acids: CASMADRGYQPQHF. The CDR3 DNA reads TGTGCCAGCATGGCGGACAGGGGCTATCAGCCCCAGCATTTT.